This entry describes one T cell receptor (beta chain). Per the germline V gene, CDR1 is MNHEY and CDR2 is SVGEGT. This CDR3 has 14 residues. V gave up 2 bases and J gave up 7 bases; unmatched junction bases: 2. This specimen belongs to a study of blood T cell repertoires in COVID-19. Study-level information: From the United States, Italy and Spain came samples of acute and convalescent COVID-19. T cells, B-cell-depleted T cells, or PBMCs provided the cDNA or gDNA that served as material.

The study recruited people aged 18 to 89 years across roughly 23 US areas. Original processing notes: Estimated nucleated cell counts came from reference gene primer amplification. Libraries were prepared by immunoSEQ multiplex PCR; TCRdb keeps only in-frame clonotypes and omits some of them. Clonal size and the V and J genes are those of that table, whereas D and trimming came from the DNA. This table holds around 390,000 clones, approximately 90% found once. The sequence came from a woman aged 45-60 years who had recovered from COVID-19. The chain links TRBV6-2 or TRBV6-3 to TRBJ1-6, with 7 bases aligning to TRBD1. The specimen was PBMCs or T cells enriched from blood (not recorded which). The CDR3 sequence is CASSYLQGNSPLHF. CDR3 sequence (DNA): TGTGCCAGCAGTTACCTACAGGGGAATTCACCCCTCCACTTT.